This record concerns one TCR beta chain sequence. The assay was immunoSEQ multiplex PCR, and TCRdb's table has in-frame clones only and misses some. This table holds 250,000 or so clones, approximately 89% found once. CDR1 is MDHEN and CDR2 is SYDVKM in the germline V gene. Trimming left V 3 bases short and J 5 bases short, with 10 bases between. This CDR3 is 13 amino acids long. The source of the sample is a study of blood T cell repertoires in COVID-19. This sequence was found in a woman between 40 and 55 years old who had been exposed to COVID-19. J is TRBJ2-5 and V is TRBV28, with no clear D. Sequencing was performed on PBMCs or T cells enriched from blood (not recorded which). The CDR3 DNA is TGTGCCAGCAGTTTGGCAGGTACGGAGACCCAGTACTTC. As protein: CASSLAGTETQYF.